Presented here are 10 T cell receptor beta chains from one specimen sequenced in a study of graft-versus-host responses after intestinal transplantation. The method was immunoSEQ multiplex PCR; TCRdb's version includes in-frame clones alone and lacks a portion of them. The repertoire includes tens of thousands of clones, around 86% of them detected once, and 3.5% sits in the top ten. The sequences come from PBMCs, collected about 160 weeks after transplant. The receptor source for this set is a human patient who received an intestinal transplant, so some T cells may come from the graft donor.

The genes are TRBV7-9 and TRBJ1-1; 10 bases fit TRBD1. The V gene's germline CDR1 is SEHNR and CDR2 FQNEAQ (reference sequence). This CDR3 has 19 amino acids. Trimming at V came to 4 bases and at J to 0 bases, leaving 14 bases not matched to a gene. The CDR3 reads CASSSPRGGQGDLNTEAFF. CDR3 in DNA: TGTGCCAGCAGCTCCCCTCGAGGAGGACAGGGGGACCTGAACACTGAAGCTTTCTTT.

The rearrangement links TRBV30 to TRBJ1-2; D is possibly TRBD1 (5 bases). This CDR3 is built from 16 residues. Trimming left V 2 bases short and J 0 bases short, with 16 bases between. Germline CDR1 and CDR2: GTSNPN and SVGIG (reference sequence). The chain's CDR3 is CAWSRPGTWTNYGYTF. DNA of the CDR3: TGTGCCTGGAGTCGCCCCGGGACCTGGACTAACTATGGCTACACCTTC.

This rearrangement joins TRBV7-3 to TRBJ2-1; 14 bases match TRBD2. The CDR3 is made up of 18 amino acids. Germline V CDR1 and CDR2: SGHTA, FQGTGA. V lost 5 bases to trimming and J lost 7 bases; unmatched junction nucleotides: 13. The CDR3 nucleotides are TGTGCCAGCAGCCGGGGACTAGCGGGGGCCCCAGGAATGAATGAGCAGTTCTTC. It specifies CASSRGLAGAPGMNEQFF. Together with reference TRBV7-3 and TRBJ2-1, the CDR3 gives the full variable domain: GAGVSQTPSNKVTEKGKYVELRCDPISGHTALYWYRQSLGQGPEFLIYFQGTGAADDSGLPNDRFFAVRPEGSVSTLKIQRTERGDSAVYLCASSRGLAGAPGMNEQFFGPGTRLTVL.

The CDR3 region has the DNA TGTGCCAGCAGCTTCTCGGGGCAAGAGACCCAGTACTTC. Translation: CASSFSGQETQYF. V gene TRBV7-9 combines with J gene TRBJ2-5, with D possibly being TRBD2 (5 bases). Trimming removed 3 bases from V and 2 bases from J, with 7 bases in between. The germline V gene encodes CDR1 SEHNR and CDR2 FQNEAQ (reference sequence). This CDR3 spans 13 amino acids.

The chain has TRBV25-1 and TRBJ1-4, with TRBD1 identical over 8 bases. Unmatched junction bases numbered 9, after V lost 4 bases and J lost 8 bases. This CDR3 is built from 15 residues. In germline, CDR1 is MGHDK, CDR2 SYGVNS. In nucleotides, the CDR3 is TGTGCCAGCAGTGCAACCAGGGGGCGCGGGGAAAAACTGTTTTTT. Amino acid sequence: CASSATRGRGEKLFF.

J is TRBJ2-3 and V is TRBV4-1; either TRBD1 or TRBD2 may supply D (5 bases each). Trimming removed 2 bases from V and 5 bases from J, with 11 bases in between. CDR1 and CDR2 (germline): MGHRA, YSYEKL. The CDR3 has 14 residues. Written as DNA, the CDR3 is TGCGCCAGCAGCCAATGGGCGAGGGGAGATACGCAGTATTTT. The encoded protein is CASSQWARGDTQYF.

The rearrangement joins TRBV28 to TRBJ1-4; TRBD1 matches at 9 bases. Germline V lookup: CDR1 MDHEN, CDR2 SYDVKM. The CDR3 contains 15 residues. V shed 4 bases and J 4 bases; nucleotides not matched to a gene: 4. The DNA of the CDR3 is TGTGCCAGCAGTTCTCCGGGACAGGGTAATGAAAAACTGTTTTTT. Protein product: CASSSPGQGNEKLFF.

The chain is built from TRBV5-1 and TRBJ2-7; TRBD2 might be the D (6 bases). Between the trimmed V and J ends, which lost 3 bases and 8 bases, there was a span of 15 bases. This CDR3 has 13 amino acids. The germline CDR1 and CDR2 sequences are SGHRS and YFSETQ. The CDR3 DNA reads as TGCGCCAGCAGCTCCAGTGTTGGAGGGCAGCAGTACTTC. It codes for CASSSSVGGQQYF. The whole variable domain, filled in from reference TRBV5-1 and TRBJ2-7, reads KAGVTQTPRYLIKTRGQQVTLSCSPISGHRSVSWYQQTPGQGLQFLFEYFSETQRNKGNFPGRFSGRQFSNSRSEMNVSTLELGDSALYLCASSSSVGGQQYFGPGTRLTVT.

The chain uses TRBV18 and TRBJ2-3, with 11 bases matching TRBD2. Germline CDR1 and CDR2: KGHSH and LQKENI. The V gene end was trimmed by 2 bases and the J gene end by 1 base; junction bases not matched to a gene: 5. CDR3 length equals 17 residues. In nucleotides, the CDR3 is TGTGCCAGCTCACCAACTAGCGGGAGCGTCCGCACAGATACGCAGTATTTT. Its protein product is CASSPTSGSVRTDTQYF.

The genes are TRBV5-4 and TRBJ1-2; TRBD1 might be the D (5 bases). Germline CDR1 is SGHNT and CDR2 is YYREEE (reference sequence). There are 14 residues in the CDR3. Trimming pared 6 bases from V and 7 bases from J, leaving 19 bases between. CDR3 loop: CASTSRGAVLGYTF. CDR3 in DNA: TGTGCCAGCACCTCGAGGGGTGCGGTTCTTGGCTACACCTTC.